The 17 T cell receptor beta chains listed next were all sequenced from one sample in a study of blood T cell repertoires in COVID-19. Profiled with immunoSEQ multiplex PCR; TCRdb holds only in-frame clones, not every one. The sample lists roughly 220,000 clones; around 84% were seen once. What was sequenced was PBMCs or T cells enriched from blood (not recorded which). Receptor source: a woman in her thirties or forties who had recovered from COVID-19.

This sequence joins TRBV7-2 and TRBJ2-3; D is perhaps TRBD1 (8 bases). Germline-derived CDR1 and CDR2 are SGHTA and FQGNSA. The CDR3 totals 14 residues. With 5 bases removed from V and 4 bases from J, the gap between germline ends came to 13 bases. In nucleotides, the CDR3 is TGTGCCAGCAGCCCACAGGGGGGGGCAGATACGCAGTATTTT. This sequence encodes CASSPQGGADTQYF.

The rearrangement joins TRBV6-5 to TRBJ1-1, with D possibly TRBD1 on 5 matching bases. V was trimmed by 2 bases and J by 3 bases, leaving 10 bases between them. From germline, CDR1 is MNHEY and CDR2 SVGAGI. The CDR3 covers 14 residues. CDR3 protein: CASSYPDSYTEAFF. CDR3 DNA sequence: TGTGCCAGCAGTTACCCAGACAGTTACACTGAAGCTTTCTTT.

This chain joins TRBV6-5 and TRBJ1-1, with 8 bases lining up with TRBD1. This CDR3 has 13 amino acids. The J segment lost 7 bases and the V segment lost 6 bases, leaving 7 bases of the junction unmatched. The germline V gene has CDR1 MNHEY and CDR2 SVGAGI. The CDR3 reads CASSNQGAGEAFF. The CDR3 coding sequence is TGTGCCAGCAGCAATCAGGGGGCCGGTGAAGCTTTCTTT.

This clone was recorded only once. The genes are TRBV7-3 and TRBJ2-3; TRBD2 agrees at 7 bases. Germline loops: CDR1 SGHTA, CDR2 FQGTGA. The CDR3 is made up of 14 amino acids. With V trimmed by 8 bases and J by 3 bases, 8 bases remained unmatched. The CDR3 region has the DNA TGTGCCAGCCGCCGGGGCGGGGGTACAGATACGCAGTATTTT. Translated, it gives CASRRGGGTDTQYF.

The chain has TRBV2 and TRBJ2-5, with a tentative D call TRBD1 (5 bases). V gave up 7 bases and J gave up 0 bases, with 9 bases separating them. Germline V gives CDR1 SNHLY, CDR2 FYNNEI. The CDR3 covers 13 residues. The CDR3 DNA reads as TGTGCCAGCACCCCAGGGTACCAAGAGACCCAGTACTTC. Protein product: CASTPGYQETQYF.

V gene TRBV6-1 combines with J gene TRBJ2-1, with D unresolved. Germline V gene data show CDR1 as MNHNS and CDR2 as SASEGT. The CDR3 is made up of 13 amino acids. V gave up 2 bases and J gave up 7 bases, with 9 bases separating them. CDR3 in amino acids: CASSEIRSNEQFF. For the CDR3, the DNA is TGTGCCAGCAGTGAAATCCGGTCGAATGAGCAGTTCTTC.

This chain uses TRBV15 with TRBJ2-7, with a weak D call TRBD1 (6 bases). V lost 0 bases and J lost 0, with 15 bases in between. From germline, CDR1 is LNHNV and CDR2 YYDKDF (reference sequence). CDR3 size: 17 residues. In DNA form, the CDR3 reads TGTGCCACCAGCAGAGAGGGCGGACAGTCCCTCTCCTACGAGCAGTACTTC. Protein product: CATSREGGQSLSYEQYF.

The chain joins TRBV2 to TRBJ2-7, with unresolved D. This CDR3 has 12 amino acids. The V end lost 7 bases, the J end lost 7 bases, and 14 bases lay between the germline ends. The V gene's germline CDR1 is SNHLY and CDR2 FYNNEI. The CDR3 spells CASIQPAVEQYF. CDR3 sequence (DNA): TGTGCCAGCATTCAGCCGGCGGTAGAGCAGTACTTC.

This CDR3 is CASSPLGTPTYEQYF. In DNA, the CDR3 is TGTGCCAGCAGCCCCTTGGGGACTCCTACCTACGAGCAGTACTTC. This rearrangement joins TRBV7-2 to TRBJ2-7; possible D gene TRBD2, 6 bases. Trimming pared 5 bases from V and 2 bases from J, leaving 16 bases between. From germline, CDR1 is SGHTA and CDR2 FQGNSA. The CDR3 is 15 residues long. The variable domain in full, completed from reference TRBV7-2 and TRBJ2-7, reads GAGVSQSPSNKVTEKGKDVELRCDPISGHTALYWYRQSLGQGLEFLIYFQGNSAPDKSGLPSDRFSAERTGGSVSTLTIQRTQQEDSAVYLCASSPLGTPTYEQYFGPGTRLTVT.

This clone was seen a handful of times. The chain uses TRBV9 and TRBJ2-2, with D perhaps TRBD2 (5 bases). The V end lost 5 bases, the J end lost 0 bases, and 8 bases lay between the germline ends. Germline V gene lookup returns CDR1 SGDLS and CDR2 YYNGEE. This CDR3 has 14 amino acids. The chain's CDR3 is CASRLGTNTGELFF. The CDR3 DNA is TGTGCCAGCAGACTAGGAACGAACACCGGGGAGCTGTTTTTT.

This chain joins TRBV29-1 and TRBJ2-1; 10 nucleotides agree with TRBD2. CDR3 length: 14 residues. From germline, CDR1 is SQVTM and CDR2 ANQGSEA. The chain's CDR3 is CSSGGPSGRSEQFF. The CDR3 bases are TGCAGTTCAGGGGGCCCTAGCGGGAGAAGTGAGCAGTTCTTC.

This clone was picked up one time. V usage is TRBV11-3 and J usage is TRBJ1-4; tentative D call: TRBD1 (6 bases). CDR3 length: 14 amino acids. Trimming shortened V by 8 bases and J by 4 bases, and 14 bases separated the two germline ends. The V gene's germline CDR1 is SGHNT and CDR2 YENEEA. The CDR3 spells CASGPGGDNEKLFF. The CDR3, as DNA: TGTGCCAGCGGACCGGGGGGCGATAATGAAAAACTGTTTTTT.

The chain recombines TRBV12-3 or TRBV12-4 with TRBJ2-2; D unclear. V lost 6 bases, J lost 5 bases, and 10 bases lay in between. The CDR3 totals 13 residues. Here the CDR3 reads CASRRQETGELFF. The CDR3 DNA sequence: TGTGCCAGCAGAAGACAAGAAACCGGGGAGCTGTTTTTT.

J is TRBJ2-7 and V is TRBV3-1 (or the pseudogene TRBV3-2); 9 bases map to TRBD2. Germline trimming cut 4 bases from V and 0 bases from J; bases unmatched to any gene: 4. Germline CDR1 and CDR2: LGHDT and YNNKEL (reference sequence). This CDR3 region has 15 residues. The CDR3 region is CASSLRTSDSYEQYF. In DNA form, the CDR3 reads TGTGCCAGCAGCCTCCGGACTAGCGACTCCTACGAGCAGTACTTC.

This sequence joins TRBV10-3 and TRBJ1-1, with D hard to call. The V end lost 0 bases, the J end lost 5 bases, and 7 bases lay between the germline ends. This CDR3 is built from 13 residues. The V gene's germline CDR1 is ENHRY and CDR2 SYGVKD. CDR3 DNA sequence: TGTGCCATCAGTGAGTCTCCCGGGACTGAAGCTTTCTTT. Translated, it gives CAISESPGTEAFF.

This clone was found once. V gene TRBV30 combines with J gene TRBJ2-5, with D unclear. Per the germline V gene, CDR1 is GTSNPN and CDR2 is SVGIG (reference sequence). V was clipped by 1 base and J by 4 bases, with 7 bases between them. The CDR3 sequence is 12 residues long. The CDR3 nucleotides are TGTGCCTGGAGTGCCAGTGGAGAGACCCAGTACTTC. Protein product: CAWSASGETQYF.

The rearrangement uses TRBV7-2 and TRBJ1-1; TRBD1 agrees at 9 bases. Germline V gene sequence: CDR1 SGHTA, CDR2 FQGNSA. V trimming: 4 bases; J trimming: 5 bases; junction bases outside the gene matches: 5. The CDR3 runs to 14 residues. The CDR3 protein is CASSSQGAATEAFF. The CDR3 coding sequence is TGTGCCAGCAGCTCACAGGGGGCGGCGACTGAAGCTTTCTTT.